This paragraph reports one T cell receptor beta chain. Profiled with immunoSEQ multiplex PCR; TCRdb holds only in-frame clones, not every one. The top ten hold approximately 2.8% of the sample, which has roughly 100,000 clones, about 81% seen once. This record comes from a study of T cell clones after liver transplantation. About the research overall: Without induction therapy, subjects received standard immunosuppression until 12-24 months post-transplant.

The germline V gene has CDR1 MNHEY and CDR2 SVGAGI. V was clipped by 2 bases and J by 5 bases, with 13 bases between them. The CDR3 sequence is 16 residues long. This TCR derives from a human patient who received a liver transplant. The graft donor may have contributed some T cells. The specimen comprised CD4+ T cells from blood, sampled approximately 45 months after liver transplant. The V call is TRBV6-5, the J call TRBJ1-6; D is uncertain. The CDR3 sequence: CASSYPRIPNNSPLHF. CDR3 coding DNA: TGTGCCAGCAGTTACCCCAGGATTCCGAATAATTCACCCCTCCACTTT.